What follows is one TCR beta chain and its context. Measured with immunoSEQ multiplex PCR; TCRdb has only the in-frame clones, and not every one. The repertoire holds approximately 200,000 clones, with 87% as singletons. V was clipped by 0 bases and J by 8 bases, with 10 bases between them. The length of the CDR3 is 13 residues. This sample was included in a study of blood T cell repertoires in COVID-19. Sequencing was performed on PBMCs or T cells enriched from blood (not recorded which). The receptor was isolated from a woman aged 25 to 39 who had recovered from COVID-19. This chain joins TRBV12-3 or TRBV12-4 and TRBJ1-2; the D gene is possibly TRBD1 (6 bases). CDR3 nucleotides: TGTGCCAGCAGTTTAGCCAGGGGCGGGGGCTACACCTTC. As protein: CASSLARGGGYTF.